The 32 T cell receptor beta chains below all came from one sample that was sequenced in a study of siplizumab effects on memory and regulatory T cells. The protocol was immunoSEQ multiplex PCR, while the TCRdb copy is restricted to in-frame clones and leaves out a portion. The sample includes tens of thousands of clones, about 87% of them seen just once. The sequencing sample was made of Tregs sorted from blood. Receptors were obtained from a human donor in good health.

This clone was detected only a few times. The chain has TRBV29-1 and TRBJ2-7; weak D call: TRBD2 (5 bases). Germline V gene lookup returns CDR1 SQVTM and CDR2 ANQGSEA. This CDR3 is 13 amino acids long. Between the trimmed V and J ends, which lost 4 bases and 5 bases, there was a span of 15 bases. The CDR3 nucleotides are TGCAGCGTTGTTGGGGTAGGGAGCCACGAGCAGTACTTC. This sequence encodes CSVVGVGSHEQYF.

This chain joins TRBV21-1 and TRBJ1-5; the D call in the table, TRBD1, was not verified against the DNA. TRBV21-1 is reported as a pseudogene. CDR3 length: 13 residues. CDR3 in DNA: TGTGCCAGTCTCAGGGCCTTAGATCAGCCCCAGCATTTT. Protein: CASLRALDQPQHF.

This clone showed up just a few times. The chain has TRBV11-1 and TRBJ1-1; D ambiguous. Germline V gene lookup returns CDR1 SGHAT and CDR2 FQDESV (reference sequence). V lost 10 bases and J 3 bases, leaving 15 bases between the germline ends. The CDR3 has 13 amino acids. The CDR3 protein is CATRRPGDTEAFF. The CDR3 nucleotides read TGTGCCACCCGACGTCCTGGAGACACTGAAGCTTTCTTT.

The chain has TRBV5-4 and TRBJ2-6; 8 bases map to TRBD1. The CDR3 consists of 17 residues. V was clipped by 0 bases and J by 2 bases; unmatched bases: 4. The germline CDR1 and CDR2 sequences are SGHNT and YYREEE (reference sequence). The CDR3 sequence is CASSLVDRGAGANVLTF. DNA of the CDR3: TGTGCCAGCAGCTTGGTCGACAGGGGAGCTGGGGCCAACGTCCTGACTTTC.

The V gene is TRBV19, the J gene TRBJ2-1, with D perhaps given as TRBD1 or TRBD2 (5 bases each). Germline loops: CDR1 LNHDA, CDR2 SQIVND (reference sequence). The CDR3 extends over 16 amino acids. Trimming left V 5 bases short and J 1 base short, with 15 bases between. CDR3 region: CASSAPGPISYNEQFF. CDR3 bases: TGTGCCAGTAGTGCCCCGGGACCGATATCCTACAATGAGCAGTTCTTC.

This clone appeared once. V usage is TRBV28 and J usage is TRBJ2-4; a possible D gene is TRBD2 (6 bases). The CDR3 runs 14 residues. The V gene lost 3 bases and the J gene lost 0 bases, with 6 bases spanning the gap. Germline CDR1 MDHEN, CDR2 SYDVKM. CDR3 in amino acids: CASSLGGAKNIQYF. The CDR3 bases are TGTGCCAGCAGTTTGGGGGGAGCCAAAAACATTCAGTACTTC.

The rearrangement uses TRBV18 and TRBJ2-5; D unresolved. With 2 bases removed from V and 1 base from J, the gap between germline ends came to 8 bases. CDR3 length: 14 residues. Germline CDR1 reads KGHSH; CDR2 reads LQKENI. CDR3 bases: TGTGCCAGCTCACCAGACGGCCTCCAAGAGACCCAGTACTTC. Translated: CASSPDGLQETQYF.

V and J are TRBV27 and TRBJ1-2; TRBD1 matches at 7 bases. The CDR3 is 13 residues long. Germline V gene lookup returns CDR1 MNHEY and CDR2 SMNVEV (reference sequence). Trimming cost V 4 bases and J 7 bases; bases outside gene matches: 6. CDR3 coding DNA: TGTGCCAGCAGTTCCCAACAGGGGACTGGCTACACCTTC. It specifies CASSSQQGTGYTF.

In its sample, this clone was seen once. This chain links TRBV9 with TRBJ1-2; D remains ambiguous. V was shortened by 6 bases and J by 0 bases, with 12 bases between the two germline ends. The CDR3 length is 14 residues. In germline, CDR1 is SGDLS, CDR2 YYNGEE. The CDR3 DNA is TGTGCCAGCACTCGTGGAGGAGCTAACTATGGCTACACCTTC. Translating gives CASTRGGANYGYTF.

The V and J genes are TRBV9 and TRBJ1-1; no clear D. The CDR3 is 14 amino acids. Germline V CDR1 and CDR2: SGDLS, YYNGEE. Trimming left V 0 bases short and J 5 bases short, with 11 bases between. The CDR3 bases are TGTGCCAGCAGCGTAGTTCCGGGTGCGACTGAAGCTTTCTTT. Encoded protein: CASSVVPGATEAFF.

The V gene is TRBV7-9, the J gene TRBJ1-2; the match to TRBD1 covers 8 bases. The ends lost 0 bases at V and 8 bases at J; junction bases unmatched: 11. Germline CDR1 and CDR2: SEHNR and FQNEAQ (reference sequence). The CDR3 is 16 residues long. The CDR3 DNA is TGTGCCAGCAGCTTAGCGGGTACAGGGGGAACTCGCGGCTACACCTTC. As protein: CASSLAGTGGTRGYTF.

This clone was counted only a few times. The chain couples TRBV27 to TRBJ2-3; the D call may be TRBD1 or TRBD2 (5 bases each). The V and J ends lost 5 bases and 0 bases respectively, with 12 bases between them. CDR1 is MNHEY and CDR2 is SMNVEV in the germline V gene (reference sequence). The CDR3 extends over 15 amino acids. The CDR3 region has the DNA TGTGCCAGCAGTCTTCGGGGCACTAGCACAGATACGCAGTATTTT. Its protein product is CASSLRGTSTDTQYF.

This clone was found once. The DNA for the CDR3 is TGTGCCAGCAGTTACTCTTCCACCGGGGGTCAGCCCCAGCATTTT. This sequence encodes CASSYSSTGGQPQHF. The chain has TRBV6-5 and TRBJ1-5, with D possibly matching TRBD1 (5 bases). This CDR3 has 15 amino acids. Germline loops: CDR1 MNHEY, CDR2 SVGAGI. The V end lost 0 bases, the J end lost 6 bases, and 12 bases lay between the germline ends.

This rearrangement joins TRBV5-1 to TRBJ2-5; weak D call: TRBD1 (6 bases). Germline values: CDR1 SGHRS, CDR2 YFSETQ. With 0 bases removed from V and 5 bases from J, the gap between germline ends came to 11 bases. The CDR3 spans 14 residues. CDR3: CASSLEQGAETQYF. The CDR3 nucleotides read TGCGCCAGCAGCTTGGAACAGGGAGCCGAGACCCAGTACTTC.

The chain has TRBV4-1 and TRBJ2-7; a weak D match, TRBD2 (8 bases). With 1 base removed from V and 1 base from J, the gap between germline ends came to 20 bases. Per the germline V gene, CDR1 is MGHRA and CDR2 is YSYEKL. There are 18 residues in the CDR3. The CDR3 nucleotides read TGCGCCAGCAGCCAAGTCGGGAGGGGAGGGGGCGATTCCTACGAGCAGTACTTC. This codes for CASSQVGRGGGDSYEQYF.

The chain has TRBV18 and TRBJ2-7; D is possibly TRBD1 or TRBD2 (5 bases each). V was trimmed by 0 bases and J by 4 bases, leaving 10 bases between them. Germline CDR1 and CDR2: KGHSH and LQKENI. The CDR3 runs 14 residues. The CDR3 reads CASSPPSGPYEQYF. The CDR3 DNA follows: TGTGCCAGCTCACCACCGTCGGGGCCGTACGAGCAGTACTTC. The variable domain in full, with the rest retrieved from reference TRBV18 and TRBJ2-7, is NAGVMQNPRHLVRRRGQEARLRCSPMKGHSHVYWYRQLPEEGLKFMVYLQKENIIDESGMPKERFSAEFPKEGPSILRIQQVVRGDSAAYFCASSPPSGPYEQYFGPGTRLTVT.

The chain has TRBV9 and TRBJ1-3, with D perhaps TRBD1 (6 bases). V lost 3 bases and J 0 bases, leaving 13 bases between the germline ends. The CDR3 has 16 residues. Germline V gene data show CDR1 as SGDLS and CDR2 as YYNGEE. Here the CDR3 DNA reads TGTGCCAGCAGCGGCCGGGGGCAGAGCTCTGGAAACACCATATATTTT. Translated: CASSGRGQSSGNTIYF.

The chain carries TRBV9 and TRBJ2-5; 12 nucleotides align to TRBD2. V lost 3 bases and J lost 0; bases outside the gene matches: 3. CDR3 length: 16 amino acids. The germline gives CDR1 SGDLS, CDR2 YYNGEE. CDR3 sequence reads: CASSETSGGYQETQYF. CDR3 coding DNA: TGTGCCAGCAGCGAGACTAGCGGGGGCTACCAAGAGACCCAGTACTTC.

This clone was observed many times. The rearrangement joins TRBV27 to TRBJ2-7; 10 bases fit TRBD1. Unmatched junction bases numbered 18, after V lost 8 bases and J lost 5 bases. This CDR3 contains 17 residues. Looked up from germline, CDR1 is MNHEY and CDR2 is SMNVEV (reference sequence). DNA for the CDR3: TGTGCCAGCCGACCCGACAGGGGGCTGGTTATTTATAACGAGCAGTACTTC. This translates into CASRPDRGLVIYNEQYF.

The rearrangement links TRBV6-5 to TRBJ2-7; perhaps D is TRBD1 or TRBD2 (5 bases each). Trimming stripped 5 bases from V and 4 bases from J, with 18 bases between. The CDR3 runs 15 residues. Germline-derived CDR1 and CDR2 are MNHEY and SVGAGI. CDR3 nucleotides: TGTGCCAGCAGTCAACTCCCGGGACCGGCATACGAGCAGTACTTC. Translation gives CASSQLPGPAYEQYF.

The V and J genes are TRBV9 and TRBJ1-3; D gene ambiguous. Per the germline V gene, CDR1 is SGDLS and CDR2 is YYNGEE. This CDR3 region has 13 residues. Trimming removed 4 bases from V and 6 bases from J, with 11 bases in between. The chain's CDR3 is CASSPQLQNTIYF. The CDR3 coding sequence is TGTGCCAGCAGCCCCCAGCTCCAAAACACCATATATTTT. Variable domain in full (rest from reference TRBV9 and TRBJ1-3): DSGVTQTPKHLITATGQRVTLRCSPRSGDLSVYWYQQSLDQGLQFLIQYYNGEERAKGNILERFSAQQFPDLHSELNLSSLELGDSALYFCASSPQLQNTIYFGEGSWLTVV.

The chain combines TRBV30 with TRBJ1-1; D not certain. Germline CDR1 is GTSNPN and CDR2 is SVGIG (reference sequence). This CDR3 comprises 13 residues. Trimming took 5 bases from V and 1 from J, leaving 11 bases between them. CDR3 in amino acids: CAWVALPNTEAFF. CDR3 nucleotides: TGTGCCTGGGTAGCACTGCCGAACACTGAAGCTTTCTTT.

The chain uses TRBV5-1 and TRBJ1-2, with D perhaps TRBD1 (6 bases). Germline V gene sequence: CDR1 SGHRS, CDR2 YFSETQ. CDR3 size: 17 residues. The CDR3 here is CAAGPDRLIDRSYGYTF. The CDR3 coding sequence is TGCGCAGCGGGCCCAGACAGGCTGATAGATAGGTCCTATGGCTACACCTTC.

V usage is TRBV7-9 and J usage is TRBJ2-4, with unresolved D. Trimming took off 7 bases at V and 9 bases at J, with 28 bases between the two ends. The CDR3 extends over 17 amino acids. The germline V gene has CDR1 SEHNR and CDR2 FQNEAQ (reference sequence). CDR3 sequence: CASIPLPGLLFGGIQYF. The CDR3 region has the DNA TGTGCCAGCATTCCACTCCCTGGCCTACTCTTTGGTGGCATTCAGTACTTC.

V and J are TRBV6-1 and TRBJ1-2; D not resolved. The CDR3 loop spans 13 amino acids. Germline CDR1 and CDR2: MNHNS and SASEGT. V dropped 4 bases and J dropped 4 bases, with 10 bases sitting between them. CDR3 sequence reads: CASSVGDTYGYTF. CDR3 nucleotides: TGTGCCAGCAGTGTTGGGGATACCTATGGCTACACCTTC.

The chain combines TRBV5-6 with TRBJ2-7, with 7 bases aligning to TRBD1. The CDR3 spans 14 residues. Losses at the gene ends were 4 bases for V and 1 base for J; bases not matched to a gene: 5. Germline assignment: CDR1 SGHDT and CDR2 YYEEEE. The CDR3: CASSRRQGSYEQYF. In nucleotides, the CDR3 is TGTGCCAGCAGCCGGAGACAGGGTTCCTACGAGCAGTACTTC.

This clone came up once. This sequence joins TRBV7-7 and TRBJ1-5; D unresolved. V shed 0 bases and J shed 5 bases, with 8 bases lying between them. The CDR3 has 14 residues. In germline, CDR1 is SSHAT, CDR2 FNYEAQ (reference sequence). DNA of the CDR3: TGTGCCAGCAGCTTAGCGTCGGGTCATCAGCCCCAGCATTTT. Protein sequence: CASSLASGHQPQHF.

The rearrangement links TRBV15 to TRBJ2-7, with 9 bases lining up with TRBD1. Trimming cost V 2 bases and J 2 bases; bases outside gene matches: 7. The CDR3 extends over 16 amino acids. Germline lookup yields CDR1 LNHNV and CDR2 YYDKDF (reference sequence). The CDR3 sequence is CATSRPRWTGAYEQYF. CDR3 DNA sequence: TGTGCCACCAGCAGACCCCGTTGGACAGGGGCCTACGAGCAGTACTTC.

V gene TRBV5-6 combines with J gene TRBJ2-3, with TRBD2 matching 7 bases. V shed 3 bases, J shed 2 bases, and the junction held 3 bases outside the gene matches. CDR3 length equals 14 residues. Germline CDR1 SGHDT, CDR2 YYEEEE. The CDR3 nucleotides are TGTGCCAGCAGCTATGGGGGGGACACAGATACGCAGTATTTT. It specifies CASSYGGDTDTQYF.

The V and J genes are TRBV6-1 and TRBJ1-3, with TRBD1 as a possible D gene (6 bases). Trimming removed 7 bases from V and 4 bases from J, with 14 bases in between. Germline assignment: CDR1 MNHNS and CDR2 SASEGT. This CDR3 region has 14 residues. The CDR3 region is CASNLVGGGNTIYF. CDR3 DNA: TGTGCCAGCAACCTAGTAGGGGGAGGAAACACCATATATTTT.

The chain uses TRBV4-3 and TRBJ1-4; the D gene is possibly TRBD1 (5 bases). CDR3 length equals 13 residues. Deletions cut 4 bases from V and 7 bases from J, with 10 bases between. The germline V gene encodes CDR1 LGHNA and CDR2 YSLEER. In DNA form, the CDR3 reads TGCGCCAGCAGCCCCCTGGGGACTGAAAAACTGTTTTTT. This sequence encodes CASSPLGTEKLFF.

The V gene is TRBV19, the J gene TRBJ1-1; no firm D call. The CDR3 is 16 residues long. Germline assignment: CDR1 LNHDA and CDR2 SQIVND (reference sequence). V dropped 5 bases and J dropped 3 bases, with 19 bases sitting between them. The CDR3 coding sequence is TGTGCCAGTAGTGTTAGGTCCGCCGGGTTGGACACTGAAGCTTTCTTT. This sequence encodes CASSVRSAGLDTEAFF.